Listed below are T cell receptor beta chains from one sample, sequenced in a study of TIL therapy for anti-PD-1-resistant metastatic lung cancer. This table comes from immunoSEQ multiplex PCR, and its TCRdb copy is limited to in-frame clones, with some not included. The sample has tens of thousands of clones, about three quarters seen once. Sequenced material: tumor tissue, taken at baseline. The receptors were sampled from a person between 30 and 80 years old with non-small cell lung cancer. Each CDR3 is given with its conserved first and last residue. A D gene is named only where the DNA matches it firmly. Size is stated for part of the rows, as once, few or many counts, or as a class when the clone is expanded.

V	size	D	J	CDR3	DNA
TRBV27	-	-	TRBJ2-4	CASSLAKNIQYF	TGTGCCAGCAGCTTAGCCAAAAACATTCAGTACTTC
TRBV15	-	TRBD2	TRBJ2-5	CATSRDQLAAQETQYF	TGTGCCACCAGCAGAGACCAACTAGCGGCCCAAGAGACCCAGTACTTC
TRBV4-2	-	TRBD1	TRBJ2-1	CASSQTVQGQGIEQFF	TGTGCCAGCAGCCAAACCGTCCAGGGACAGGGGATTGAGCAGTTCTTC
TRBV30	-	-	TRBJ2-1	CAWSTESSYNEQFF	TGTGCCTGGAGTACCGAAAGCTCCTACAATGAGCAGTTCTTC
TRBV7-9	-	-	TRBJ1-2	CASSPGPYGYTF	TGTGCCAGCAGCCCAGGCCCCTATGGCTACACCTTC
TRBV27	-	-	TRBJ1-2	CASSSGAVGYTF	TGTGCCAGCAGTTCCGGGGCCGTTGGCTACACCTTC
TRBV9	-	-	TRBJ2-3	CASSIDWAENTQYF	TGTGCCAGCAGCATAGACTGGGCAGAGAACACGCAGTATTTT
TRBV6-6	few	-	TRBJ2-5	CASSRETQYF	TGTGCCAGCAGTAGAGAGACCCAGTACTTC
TRBV6-5	-	-	TRBJ2-5	CASSYWEQETQYF	TGTGCCAGCAGTTACTGGGAACAAGAGACCCAGTACTTC
TRBV2	-	-	TRBJ2-2	CASKGGGNTGELFF	TGTGCCAGCAAGGGGGGAGGGAACACCGGGGAGCTGTTTTTT
TRBV4-1	-	-	TRBJ1-5	CASSQEGEESNQPQHF	TGCGCCAGCAGCCAAGAGGGTGAGGAGAGCAATCAGCCCCAGCATTTT
TRBV5-1	-	TRBD2	TRBJ2-7	CASSFFPVLASGHLSSYEQYF	TGCGCCAGCAGCTTTTTCCCAGTCCTGGCTAGCGGGCACCTTAGCTCCTACGAGCAGTACTTC
TRBV6-5	-	-	TRBJ1-2	CASTPRGGNYGYTF	TGTGCCAGCACCCCAAGGGGGGGAAACTATGGCTACACCTTC
TRBV28	-	-	TRBJ1-2	CASGQNYGYTF	TGTGCCAGCGGGCAGAACTATGGCTACACCTTC
TRBV7-9	-	-	TRBJ2-3	CASSYPGPGIYTQYF	TGTGCCAGCAGCTATCCAGGGCCAGGGATATATACGCAGTATTTT
TRBV13	-	-	TRBJ2-3	CASSPSPRLALEDTQYF	TGTGCCAGCAGCCCTTCTCCCCGACTGGCTTTGGAAGATACGCAGTATTTT
TRBV10-1	few	-	TRBJ2-2	CASSASDTGELFF	TGCGCCAGCAGTGCTAGCGACACCGGGGAGCTGTTTTTT
TRBV18	-	-	TRBJ2-1	CASSELMGRRINEQFF	TGTGCCAGCTCAGAGCTCATGGGGCGACGCATCAATGAGCAGTTCTTC
TRBV6-5	-	TRBD2	TRBJ2-7	CASRAGAGEQYF	TGTGCCAGCAGAGCGGGGGCCGGCGAGCAGTACTTC
TRBV19	-	-	TRBJ1-2	CASSIGGFLGSYGYTF	TGTGCCAGTAGTATAGGCGGCTTCCTTGGGAGCTATGGCTACACCTTC
TRBV7-9	-	TRBD2	TRBJ2-5	CASSQPGGGGETQYF	TGTGCCAGCAGTCAACCGGGAGGAGGAGGGGAGACCCAGTACTTC
TRBV9	-	TRBD1	TRBJ1-2	CASSGGTGYGGYTF	TGTGCCAGCAGCGGAGGGACAGGTTATGGTGGCTACACCTTC
TRBV29-1	-	-	TRBJ1-2	CSVDSPGGYTF	TGCAGCGTTGATAGCCCCGGAGGCTACACCTTC
TRBV19	few	TRBD2	TRBJ2-2	CASSISSGTTGELFF	TGTGCCAGTAGTATATCTAGCGGGACCACCGGGGAGCTGTTTTTT
TRBV9	-	TRBD2	TRBJ2-3	CASSELAGGADTQYF	TGTGCCAGCAGCGAACTAGCGGGAGGGGCAGATACGCAGTATTTT
TRBV6-1	-	TRBD1	TRBJ1-5	CASSGTGNRQPQHF	TGTGCCAGCAGTGGGACAGGGAATCGACAGCCCCAGCATTTT
TRBV5-6	once	-	TRBJ1-4	CASSLVGGADPNEKLFF	TGTGCCAGCAGCTTGGTAGGGGGGGCAGATCCTAATGAAAAACTGTTTTTT
TRBV5-1	-	-	TRBJ2-2	CASSFGGTGELFF	TGCGCCAGCAGCTTTGGGGGTACCGGGGAGCTGTTTTTT
TRBV5-1	once	-	TRBJ2-7	CASSVGTSIYEQYF	TGCGCCAGCAGTGTGGGGACTTCCATCTACGAGCAGTACTTC
TRBV5-6	once	TRBD1	TRBJ2-7	CASSRRTGLSYEQYF	TGTGCCAGCAGCCGGCGGACAGGACTGTCCTACGAGCAGTACTTC
TRBV5-1	-	-	TRBJ2-5	CASSLGGYRGETQYF	TGCGCCAGCAGCTTGGGGGGATACAGAGGAGAGACCCAGTACTTC
TRBV5-1	-	-	TRBJ1-2	CASSFGFQAGENYGYTF	TGCGCCAGCAGCTTTGGGTTCCAGGCAGGGGAGAACTATGGCTACACCTTC
TRBV19	-	TRBD1	TRBJ1-1	CASRPTGGIEAFF	TGTGCCAGTAGACCCACAGGGGGGATTGAAGCTTTCTTT
TRBV19	few	-	TRBJ1-6	CASSMEGTFRPDSPLHF	TGTGCCAGTAGTATGGAAGGGACATTCCGACCCGATTCACCCCTCCACTTT
TRBV7-2	-	-	TRBJ2-7	CASSLEFSYEQYF	TGTGCCAGCAGCTTAGAGTTCTCCTACGAGCAGTACTTC
TRBV4-3	-	-	TRBJ1-3	CASSQDHPPAAISGNTIYF	TGCGCCAGCAGCCAAGACCACCCTCCGGCGGCCATCTCTGGAAACACCATATATTTT
TRBV7-2	-	-	TRBJ2-2	CASSLDWVNTGELFF	TGTGCCAGCAGCTTAGACTGGGTGAACACCGGGGAGCTGTTTTTT
TRBV2	many	TRBD1	TRBJ1-5	CASNRDRGLEPQHF	TGTGCCAGCAACCGGGACAGGGGCTTAGAGCCCCAGCATTTT
TRBV6-1	-	-	TRBJ2-2	CASKGAGDTGELFF	TGTGCCAGCAAAGGGGCTGGTGACACCGGGGAGCTGTTTTTT
TRBV6-6	-	-	TRBJ1-1	CASSQGSGAFF	TGTGCCAGCAGTCAGGGGTCGGGAGCTTTCTTT
TRBV27	once	TRBD2	TRBJ2-3	CASSLRGLAGPLRDTQYF	TGTGCCAGCAGTTTAAGGGGACTAGCGGGACCCCTCAGGGATACGCAGTATTTT
TRBV10-2	-	-	TRBJ2-1	CASMGLPGEFF	TGCGCCAGCATGGGCCTCCCTGGGGAATTCTTC
TRBV11-2	-	-	TRBJ2-7	CASSPPGGSYEQYF	TGTGCCAGCAGCCCCCCCGGTGGCTCCTACGAGCAGTACTTC
TRBV4-1	-	-	TRBJ1-2	CASSQPRGERGYTF	TGCGCCAGCAGCCAACCCCGGGGGGAGCGGGGCTACACCTTC
TRBV29-1	few	-	TRBJ1-2	CSVPGLGVYGYTF	TGCAGCGTGCCGGGACTGGGTGTGTATGGCTACACCTTC
TRBV7-6	few	TRBD2	TRBJ2-5	CASSSSGSAQETQYF	TGTGCCAGCAGTTCCAGCGGGAGTGCCCAAGAGACCCAGTACTTC
TRBV2	-	TRBD1	TRBJ2-7	CASSHGQGIFLGYEQYF	TGTGCCAGCAGCCACGGACAGGGTATCTTTTTGGGCTACGAGCAGTACTTC
TRBV2	-	TRBD2	TRBJ2-3	CASKRLAGTDTQYF	TGTGCCAGCAAAAGACTAGCGGGCACAGATACGCAGTATTTT
TRBV10-3	-	TRBD2	TRBJ2-1	CAISEPLAGGGNEQFF	TGTGCCATCAGCGAACCTTTAGCGGGAGGGGGGAATGAGCAGTTCTTC
TRBV29-1	-	TRBD1	TRBJ2-7	CSVGDRGRSEQYF	TGCAGCGTTGGGGACAGGGGGCGCTCCGAGCAGTACTTC
TRBV1	-	-	TRBJ1-1	CKHRGANTEAFF	TGCAAACACAGGGGAGCGAACACTGAAGCTTTCTTT
TRBV5-1	-	-	TRBJ2-7	CASSNGLAEQYF	TGCGCCAGCAGCAATGGATTAGCCGAGCAGTACTTC
TRBV19	few	TRBD1	TRBJ1-5	CASRTGTNQPQHF	TGTGCCAGTCGGACAGGGACCAATCAGCCCCAGCATTTT
TRBV30	-	-	TRBJ1-5	CASQAGRGGDQPQHF	TGTGCCTCCCAAGCCGGTAGGGGAGGGGATCAGCCCCAGCATTTT
TRBV30	few	-	TRBJ1-5	CACSRDTGFGGNQPQHF	TGTGCCTGTTCCCGGGACACGGGATTCGGGGGCAATCAGCCCCAGCATTTT
TRBV28	few	-	TRBJ2-7	CASSFYTEQYF	TGTGCCAGCAGTTTCTACACCGAGCAGTACTTC
TRBV7-9	-	TRBD2	TRBJ2-7	CASSQSLGVRRDYAYEQYF	TGTGCCAGCAGCCAGTCCCTGGGCGTGAGGCGGGACTACGCCTACGAGCAGTACTTC
TRBV2	-	-	TRBJ2-7	CASSESLYEQYF	TGTGCCAGCAGTGAAAGTCTCTACGAGCAGTACTTC
TRBV10-1	-	TRBD2	TRBJ2-1	CASSSGLVGNEQFF	TGCGCCAGCAGTAGCGGACTAGTGGGTAATGAGCAGTTCTTC
TRBV18	-	-	TRBJ2-2	CASSPRTAGELFF	TGTGCCAGCTCACCGAGGACAGCCGGGGAGCTGTTTTTT